These 20 T cell receptor beta chains were all obtained from the same sample, sequenced in a study of beta chain features in type 1 diabetes. The authors reverse transcribed all of the isolated RNA, so sequencing captured expressed TCRB transcripts. This table comes from immunoSEQ multiplex PCR, and its TCRdb copy is limited to in-frame clones, with some not included. Of roughly 150,000 clones detected, less than 9.5% appear once; the ten largest clones hold about 2.1%. Sequenced material: central memory CD4+ T cells from blood. All receptors come from a woman between 18 and 29 years old in good health.

V is TRBV7-9 and J is TRBJ1-6; D perhaps matches TRBD1 (6 bases). CDR3 length: 15 residues. V was pared by 5 bases and J by 6 bases, with 14 bases between. CDR1 is SEHNR and CDR2 is FQNEAQ in the germline V gene (reference sequence). The CDR3 loop is CASSLSTGSNSPLHF. In DNA, the CDR3 is TGTGCCAGCAGCCTGTCAACAGGGTCTAATTCACCCCTCCACTTT.

Regarding this clone: The junction does not match germline at one end; this may be a read error. The rearrangement links TRBV7-6 to TRBJ2-2; TRBD1 matches 7 bases. The length of the CDR3 is 11 residues. Germline loops: CDR1 SGHVS, CDR2 FNYEAQ. CDR3 in amino acids: CQGQTTGELFF. DNA for the CDR3: TGCCAGGGACAGACCACCGGGGAGCTGTTTTTT.

About this clone: The identical CDR3 is also encoded by other nucleotide sequences in the sample. CDR3 sequence (DNA): TGTGCCAGCAGCGTAGGAGCGGGAGTGAGTAATGAGCAGTTCTTC. It translates to CASSVGAGVSNEQFF. The chain couples TRBV9 to TRBJ2-1; 8 positions agree with TRBD2. This CDR3 is built from 15 residues. In germline, CDR1 is SGDLS, CDR2 YYNGEE. Germline trimming cut 0 bases from V and 7 bases from J; bases unmatched to any gene: 6.

This clone came up a few times. The CDR3 DNA is TGCGCCAGCAGCTTGGTTCTAGCGGGTGATGTGTACTTC. Translating it yields CASSLVLAGDVYF. The V and J genes are TRBV5-1 and TRBJ2-5; 8 positions agree with TRBD2. The CDR3 runs to 13 residues. Trimming cost V 0 bases and J 13 bases; bases outside gene matches: 8. Looked up from germline, CDR1 is SGHRS and CDR2 is YFSETQ. The full variable domain, rest sourced from reference TRBV5-1 and TRBJ2-5, is KAGVTQTPRYLIKTRGQQVTLSCSPISGHRSVSWYQQTPGQGLQFLFEYFSETQRNKGNFPGRFSGRQFSNSRSEMNVSTLELGDSALYLCASSLVLAGDVYFGPGTRLLVL.

This rearrangement joins TRBV18 to TRBJ2-7; 8 bases line up with TRBD2. The ends lost 5 bases at V and 6 bases at J; junction bases unmatched: 12. Germline CDR1 and CDR2: KGHSH and LQKENI. The CDR3 runs 15 residues. CDR3 region: CASSSGLAREGEQYF. The CDR3 DNA follows: TGTGCCAGCTCATCCGGACTAGCACGGGAGGGCGAGCAGTACTTC.

This clone was picked up a small number of times. The chain carries TRBV7-2 and TRBJ2-3; 8 nucleotides line up with TRBD2. Trimming at V came to 5 bases and at J to 2 bases, leaving 6 bases not matched to a gene. The germline CDR1 and CDR2 sequences are SGHTA and FQGNSA. This CDR3 region has 15 residues. The CDR3 protein is CASSTAGAHTDTQYF. CDR3 nucleotides: TGTGCCAGCAGCACAGCGGGGGCCCACACAGATACGCAGTATTTT.

This clone has a handful of counts. The rearrangement uses TRBV29-1 and TRBJ1-1; TRBD1 aligns across 8 bases. V shed 5 bases and J 3 bases; nucleotides not matched to a gene: 5. The length of the CDR3 is 13 residues. The germline gives CDR1 SQVTM, CDR2 ANQGSEA. In DNA form, the CDR3 reads TGCAGCGTTTCCGGGACAGGAGACACTGAAGCTTTCTTT. It yields the protein CSVSGTGDTEAFF.

The V gene is TRBV7-2, the J gene TRBJ2-5, with TRBD2 as a possible D gene (5 bases). CDR3 length equals 13 residues. Germline V gives CDR1 SGHTA, CDR2 FQGNSA. V lost 3 bases and J lost 7, with 12 bases in between. In DNA, the CDR3 is TGTGCCAGCAGCTTCCGGGGAGTAGGGACCCAGTACTTC. It yields the protein CASSFRGVGTQYF.

This chain uses TRBV2 with TRBJ2-7; 7 bases map to TRBD2. The CDR3 loop spans 15 amino acids. With V trimmed by 1 base and J by 0 bases, 3 bases remained unmatched. Germline V CDR1 and CDR2: SNHLY, FYNNEI. CDR3: CASSEGRGDSYEQYF. DNA for the CDR3: TGTGCCAGCAGTGAAGGACGGGGGGACTCCTACGAGCAGTACTTC.

This clone was counted many times. This chain connects TRBV23-1 to TRBJ2-3; 10 nucleotides align to TRBD2. TRBV23-1 is identified as an open reading frame with a role that is uncertain. This CDR3 is 15 amino acids long. J lost 5 bases, V lost 7 bases, and 9 bases had no gene match. The DNA of the CDR3 is TGCGCCAGCACCTCCCGAGAGCGGGAGGGAGATACGCAGTATTTT. Protein product: CASTSREREGDTQYF.

This clone has a count of ten or more. CDR3 nucleotides: TGTGCCAGCAGCGTAGTTATGTGGACAGTCGAGAGCTCTGGGGCCAACGTCCTGACTTTC. It translates to CASSVVMWTVESSGANVLTF. V usage is TRBV9 and J usage is TRBJ2-6; tentative D call: TRBD1 (6 bases). Germline V gene data show CDR1 as SGDLS and CDR2 as YYNGEE. Between the trimmed V and J ends, which lost 0 bases and 0 bases, there was a span of 19 bases. This CDR3 has 20 residues.

The chain employs TRBV6-1 and TRBJ2-6; D ambiguous. V was clipped by 8 bases and J by 8 bases, with 10 bases between them. The germline V gene has CDR1 MNHNS and CDR2 SASEGT. The CDR3 consists of 12 residues. The CDR3 spells CASGWASNVLTF. The CDR3 DNA reads TGTGCCAGCGGTTGGGCGTCCAACGTCCTGACTTTC.

This clone came up a few times. The chain recombines TRBV5-1 with TRBJ2-1; no clear D gene. CDR3 size: 13 residues. V dropped 3 bases and J dropped 4 bases, with 8 bases sitting between them. Looked up from germline, CDR1 is SGHRS and CDR2 is YFSETQ. The DNA for the CDR3 is TGCGCCAGCAGCTCCGACGGGTACAATGAGCAGTTCTTC. This translates into CASSSDGYNEQFF.

V and J are TRBV7-2 and TRBJ2-1; 7 bases align to TRBD1. The CDR3 totals 16 residues. The germline gives CDR1 SGHTA, CDR2 FQGNSA. V lost 3 bases, J lost 2 bases, and 7 bases stayed unmatched. In DNA form, the CDR3 reads TGTGCCAGCAGCTTGGACACCGGGACAGCCTACAATGAGCAGTTCTTC. Protein product: CASSLDTGTAYNEQFF.

This clone has just a few counts. The rearrangement joins TRBV7-2 to TRBJ1-5, with TRBD1 matching over 9 bases. The CDR3 is 17 residues long. Germline V CDR1 and CDR2: SGHTA, FQGNSA. J was trimmed by 0 bases and V by 2 bases; bases with no gene match: 5. The DNA of the CDR3 is TGTGCCAGCAGCTTATGGGGGACAGGGAATAGCAATCAGCCCCAGCATTTT. This codes for CASSLWGTGNSNQPQHF.

This clone came up once. The chain links TRBV5-1 to TRBJ1-2; possible D gene TRBD1, 5 bases. Germline assignment: CDR1 SGHRS and CDR2 YFSETQ. The CDR3 runs 13 residues. V was cut by 4 bases and J by 4 bases, with 11 bases left in between. The CDR3 sequence: CASSPGGSYGYTF. CDR3 in DNA: TGCGCCAGCAGCCCTGGGGGGAGCTATGGCTACACCTTC.

This rearrangement joins TRBV11-1 to TRBJ1-2; D ambiguous. The CDR3 has 11 amino acids. CDR1 and CDR2 from the germline V gene are SGHAT and FQDESV (reference sequence). V lost 5 bases and J lost 9, with 10 bases in between. The CDR3 sequence: CASSQTSCYTF. The CDR3 coding sequence is TGTGCCAGCAGCCAAACTAGTTGCTACACCTTC.

The rearrangement joins TRBV9 to TRBJ2-1; 10 bases match TRBD2. The ends lost 0 bases at V and 6 bases at J; junction bases unmatched: 0. In germline, CDR1 is SGDLS, CDR2 YYNGEE. The CDR3 runs 14 residues. CDR3 coding DNA: TGTGCCAGCAGCGTAGCTAGCGGGAGCAATGAGCAGTTCTTC. It encodes CASSVASGSNEQFF.

V is TRBV5-1 and J is TRBJ2-7; 12 bases match TRBD1. The CDR3 covers 15 residues. V lost 4 bases to trimming and J lost 2 bases; unmatched junction nucleotides: 4. CDR1 is SGHRS, CDR2 YFSETQ, per germline. The CDR3 here is CASSHRDRGPYEQYF. DNA of the CDR3: TGCGCCAGCAGCCACCGGGACAGGGGGCCCTACGAGCAGTACTTC.

This clone came up a few times. The V and J genes are TRBV18 and TRBJ1-1; TRBD1 matches at 7 bases. The CDR3 loop spans 17 amino acids. Unmatched junction bases numbered 11, after V lost 2 bases and J lost 2 bases. Germline-derived CDR1 and CDR2 are KGHSH and LQKENI. CDR3 sequence reads: CASSPTAPEGANTEAFF. The CDR3 DNA follows: TGTGCCAGCTCACCAACCGCGCCCGAGGGGGCCAACACTGAAGCTTTCTTT.